This T cell receptor beta chain comes out of a study of response to subunit inactivated influenza vaccine. General study findings and limits: New T cells are recruited in small numbers by each seasonal influenza vaccination, according to the authors' suggestion.

A single record per CDR3 protein comes from TCRdb applying MiXCR to the RT-PCR reads. The sample shows 800,000 to 1,000,000 distinct CDR3 sequences, around 20% of them seen only once. On this clonotype itself: Its antigen is still unknown.

V lost 6 bases and J lost 7, with 19 bases in between. This CDR3 has 14 amino acids. Germline assignment: CDR1 SNHLY and CDR2 FYNNEI. Sequencing was performed on PBMCs from blood, taken around 5 days after vaccination. This TCR derives from a man aged 45 to 65 who received an inactivated influenza vaccine. The rearrangement joins TRBV2 to TRBJ2-7; D might be TRBD1 or TRBD2, each matching 7 bases. CDR3 in amino acids: CASSPGRGRWEQYF. CDR3 sequence (DNA): TGTGCCAGCAGCCCGGGGAGGGGGCGGTGGGAGCAGTACTTC.